A single sample is the source of the 18 T cell receptor beta chains below, sequenced in a study of OX40 agonist ivuxolimab in advanced cancers. Sequencing used immunoSEQ multiplex PCR; TCRdb keeps in-frame clones, though not all of them. The data show 70,000 to 95,000 clones, with under 95% seen just once and around 0.54% held by the top ten. Sequencing was performed on CD4+ or CD8+ T cells sorted from blood, taken in a trial of the OX40 agonist ivuxolimab. Receptors were obtained from an adult with an advanced solid tumor such as melanoma, head and neck, liver or kidney cancer.

The chain uses TRBV7-6 and TRBJ2-1; TRBD2 might be the D (6 bases). V lost 5 bases, J lost 4 bases, and 9 bases lay in between. Germline values: CDR1 SGHVS, CDR2 FNYEAQ. The CDR3 covers 13 residues. The CDR3 bases are TGTGCCAGCAGCCTGGGACTTTACAATGAGCAGTTCTTC. Protein product: CASSLGLYNEQFF.

The chain has TRBV5-1 and TRBJ2-3, with D possibly being TRBD1 or TRBD2 (5 bases each). The V and J ends lost 2 bases and 6 bases respectively, with 13 bases between them. Germline assignment: CDR1 SGHRS and CDR2 YFSETQ. The CDR3 is made up of 14 amino acids. CDR3 in DNA: TGCGCCAGCAGCTTTGGGACGGAAGGGGATACGCAGTATTTT. Protein: CASSFGTEGDTQYF.

The chain is built from TRBV7-8 and TRBJ1-4, with TRBD1 as a possible D gene (6 bases). Trimming cost V 7 bases and J 4 bases, with 19 bases left between them. The CDR3 runs to 16 residues. Germline V gene sequence: CDR1 SGHVS, CDR2 FQNEAQ. CDR3 coding DNA: TGTGCCAGCACCAATAGGAGAACAGGGATTAATGAAAAACTGTTTTTT. Translation gives CASTNRRTGINEKLFF.

This clone was picked up one time. The chain joins TRBV6-6 to TRBJ2-7; 8 nucleotides line up with TRBD1. The germline CDR1 and CDR2 sequences are MNHNY and SVGAGI (reference sequence). The CDR3 loop spans 15 amino acids. V lost 7 bases, J lost 6 bases, and 14 bases stayed unmatched. The CDR3 here is CASMGQGARTGEQYF. Here the CDR3 DNA reads TGTGCCAGCATGGGGCAGGGGGCCCGCACGGGCGAGCAGTACTTC.

The chain has TRBV5-4 and TRBJ2-1; D might be TRBD2 (6 bases). Germline V gives CDR1 SGHNT, CDR2 YYREEE (reference sequence). The length of the CDR3 is 16 residues. Trimming took off 3 bases at V and 2 bases at J, with 15 bases between the two ends. The CDR3 loop reads CASSSTAGRTYNEQFF. As DNA, the CDR3 is TGTGCCAGCAGCTCGACCGCGGGGAGGACCTACAATGAGCAGTTCTTC. Filled out from reference TRBV5-4 and TRBJ2-1, the complete variable domain reads ETGVTQSPTHLIKTRGQQVTLRCSSQSGHNTVSWYQQALGQGPQFIFQYYREEENGRGNFPPRFSGLQFPNYSSELNVNALELDDSALYLCASSSTAGRTYNEQFFGPGTRLTVL.

The chain links TRBV7-8 to TRBJ1-3; no reliable D call. With 1 base removed from V and 1 base from J, the gap between germline ends came to 11 bases. CDR1 SGHVS and CDR2 FQNEAQ come from the germline V gene. The CDR3 runs to 16 residues. The CDR3 protein is CASSLVTAGSGNTIYF. In DNA, the CDR3 is TGTGCCAGCAGCTTAGTGACGGCCGGGTCTGGAAACACCATATATTTT. Full variable domain (remainder filled in from reference TRBV7-8 and TRBJ1-3): GAGVSQSPRYKVAKRGQDVALRCDPISGHVSLFWYQQALGQGPEFLTYFQNEAQLDKSGLPSDRFFAERPEGSVSTLKIQRTQQEDSAVYLCASSLVTAGSGNTIYFGEGSWLTVV.

The chain employs TRBV18 and TRBJ1-5, with D perhaps matching TRBD1 (5 bases). Looked up from germline, CDR1 is KGHSH and CDR2 is LQKENI. Trimming stripped 3 bases from V and 1 base from J, with 7 bases between. The CDR3 contains 14 residues. The DNA of the CDR3 is TGTGCCAGCTCACCCCCAGGGAGCAATCAGCCCCAGCATTTT. Its protein product is CASSPPGSNQPQHF.

CDR3 nucleotide sequence: TGTGCCAGCAGTGCCGCTGGAGGCTACACCTTC. It translates to CASSAAGGYTF. This chain connects TRBV6-6 to TRBJ1-2; no reliable D call. Germline CDR1 is MNHNY and CDR2 is SVGAGI (reference sequence). CDR3 size: 11 residues. Trimming removed 5 bases from V and 8 bases from J, with 9 bases in between.

V and J are TRBV11-2 and TRBJ2-7, with 7 nucleotides matching TRBD2. Germline V gene lookup returns CDR1 SGHAT and CDR2 FQNNGV. V lost 1 base, J lost 0 bases, and 6 bases stayed unmatched. The CDR3 sequence is 16 residues long. The CDR3 DNA sequence: TGTGCCAGCAGCTTAGGAGCTAGCGGCAGCTCCTACGAGCAGTACTTC. As protein: CASSLGASGSSYEQYF.

The chain has TRBV19 and TRBJ1-5; 7 bases agree with TRBD1. The germline gives CDR1 LNHDA, CDR2 SQIVND (reference sequence). V shed 3 bases and J 7 bases; nucleotides not matched to a gene: 6. This CDR3 is built from 14 residues. This chain's CDR3 is CASSMDRFGQPQHF. Written as DNA, the CDR3 is TGTGCCAGTAGTATGGACAGGTTCGGGCAGCCCCAGCATTTT.

J is TRBJ1-2 and V is TRBV6-5; D remains unclear. Germline V CDR1 and CDR2: MNHEY, SVGAGI. The CDR3 length is 13 residues. V was cut by 5 bases and J by 5 bases, with 12 bases left in between. Here the CDR3 reads CASSEAWRYGYTF. CDR3 DNA: TGTGCCAGCAGTGAAGCGTGGAGGTATGGCTACACCTTC.

V usage is TRBV18 and J usage is TRBJ1-6, with D possibly being TRBD1 (5 bases). CDR3 length: 15 amino acids. Germline assignment: CDR1 KGHSH and CDR2 LQKENI. The V and J ends lost 2 bases and 9 bases respectively, with 14 bases between them. The CDR3 nucleotides are TGTGCCAGCTCACCAGGGGGGGGAGATAGTTCACCCCTCCACTTT. Protein sequence: CASSPGGGDSSPLHF.

The chain uses TRBV4-2 and TRBJ1-2; D is unclear. The ends were cut back, 0 bases at V and 4 bases at J, with 9 bases in the middle. Germline CDR1 is LGHNA and CDR2 is YNFKEQ. The CDR3 spans 14 residues. In nucleotides, the CDR3 is TGTGCCAGCAGCCAAGACGCGGTGTCCTATGGCTACACCTTC. This encodes CASSQDAVSYGYTF.

The chain is built from TRBV19 and TRBJ1-2, with TRBD1 matching over 9 bases. CDR1 LNHDA and CDR2 SQIVND come from the germline V gene (reference sequence). V shed 6 bases and J 6 bases; nucleotides not matched to a gene: 8. The CDR3 runs 14 residues. As DNA, the CDR3 is TGTGCCAGTAGCTTCCCGGGACAGGGACATGGCTACACCTTC. This encodes CASSFPGQGHGYTF.

The chain is built from TRBV18 and TRBJ1-4; weak D call: TRBD1 (5 bases). The V gene lost 3 bases and the J gene lost 7 bases, with 18 bases spanning the gap. Per germline, CDR1 KGHSH and CDR2 LQKENI. The CDR3 has 16 amino acids. CDR3 amino acids: CASSPAEHRWSEKLFF. The CDR3 region has the DNA TGTGCCAGCTCACCGGCGGAGCACAGGTGGAGTGAAAAACTGTTTTTT. The full variable domain, in which reference TRBV18 and TRBJ1-4 provide the parts outside the CDR3, is NAGVMQNPRHLVRRRGQEARLRCSPMKGHSHVYWYRQLPEEGLKFMVYLQKENIIDESGMPKERFSAEFPKEGPSILRIQQVVRGDSAAYFCASSPAEHRWSEKLFFGSGTQLSVL.

The chain combines TRBV21-1 with TRBJ1-3. TRBV21-1 constitutes a pseudogene. The CDR3 extends over 13 amino acids. The CDR3 reads CASRSTTGNTIYF. The CDR3 bases are TGTGCCAGCCGTTCAACGACTGGAAACACCATATATTTT.

The chain uses TRBV12-5 and TRBJ1-1; the D is unclear. There are 12 residues in the CDR3. Germline lookup yields CDR1 LGHNT and CDR2 FRNRAP. The germline V and J ends were trimmed by 7 bases and 1 base, with 7 bases remaining between them. The CDR3 is CASARENTEAFF. CDR3 DNA sequence: TGTGCTAGTGCCCGGGAGAACACTGAAGCTTTCTTT.

The rearrangement links TRBV29-1 to TRBJ1-3, with D uncertain. Germline V lookup: CDR1 SQVTM, CDR2 ANQGSEA. V shed 4 bases and J shed 2 bases, with 6 bases lying between them. This CDR3 is 12 amino acids long. This CDR3 reads CSVGLTGNTIYF. Written as DNA, the CDR3 is TGCAGCGTTGGGCTTACTGGAAACACCATATATTTT.